The rows below give T cell receptor beta chains drawn from one sample of a study of blood T cell repertoires in COVID-19. Sequencing used immunoSEQ multiplex PCR; TCRdb keeps in-frame clones, though not all of them. Of tens of thousands of clones in the sample, 70% to 90% were seen once. The source material was peripheral blood. These receptors were obtained from a man between 65 and 80 years old with acute or convalescent COVID-19. The CDR3 runs from the conserved cysteine through the conserved F or W. Each record gives: clone size, D gene, J gene, V gene, CDR3 DNA, CDR3 protein. A D gene is named only where the DNA matches it firmly. A clone size is listed for some rows: how often the clone was seen (once, few, many), or a class if it is expanded.

>NA|NA|TRBJ2-7|TRBV2
TGTGCCAGCAAGGAGACAGTCTACGAGCAGTACTTC
CASKETVYEQYF
>NA|NA|TRBJ2-1|TRBV9
TGTGCCAGCAGCGTACAGGGGCACAATGAGCAGTTCTTC
CASSVQGHNEQFF
>NA|NA|TRBJ1-1|TRBV9
TGTGCCAGCACCAGGGGTATTGAAACTGAAGCTTTCTTT
CASTRGIETEAFF
>NA|NA|TRBJ1-1|TRBV18
TGTGCCAGCTCCTGGGCCGGCACTGAAGCTTTCTTT
CASSWAGTEAFF
>NA|TRBD2|TRBJ2-3|TRBV9
TGTGCCAGCATGAGCGGGAGGAGAACAGATACGCAGTATTTT
CASMSGRRTDTQYF
>NA|NA|TRBJ2-1|TRBV7-2
TGTGCCAGCAGCTTAAGTCTAGCGAGGAACAATGAGCAGTTCTTC
CASSLSLARNNEQFF
>NA|NA|TRBJ2-4|TRBV4-3
TGCGCCAGCAGCCAAGAATTGTCAGGGGTGGCCAAAAACATTCAGTACTTC
CASSQELSGVAKNIQYF
>NA|NA|TRBJ1-5|TRBV6-5
TGTGCCAGCAGTTACAGGTTCGGGGATCAGCCCCAGCATTTT
CASSYRFGDQPQHF
>NA|TRBD1|TRBJ2-7|TRBV11-3
TGTGCCAGCAGCTTGGGGACAGGGATCTACGAGCAGTACTTC
CASSLGTGIYEQYF
>once|TRBD1|TRBJ1-2|TRBV3-1/TRBV3-2
TGTGCCAGCAGCCTCATGGACAGGACATATGGCTACACCTTC
CASSLMDRTYGYTF
>once|TRBD1|TRBJ2-1|TRBV7-2
TGTGCCAGCAGCTTAGCGGGAGACAGGGCCAATGAGCAGTTCTTC
CASSLAGDRANEQFF
>NA|TRBD1|TRBJ1-2|TRBV9
TGTGCCAGCAGCCTAGGGGGGACAGCTAACTATGGCTACACCTTC
CASSLGGTANYGYTF
>NA|NA|TRBJ2-1|TRBV5-1
TGCGCCAGCAGCTTGGCCAATAGAGTCAATGAGCAGTTCTTC
CASSLANRVNEQFF
>NA|TRBD1|TRBJ2-3|TRBV2
TGTGCCAGCAGTACCGGGACAGGGGGCACAGATACGCAGTATTTT
CASSTGTGGTDTQYF
>few|NA|TRBJ1-2|TRBV4-3
TGCGCCAGCAGCCGGGGGGACGGCTTAGTCTATGGCTACACCTTC
CASSRGDGLVYGYTF
>few|NA|TRBJ2-1|TRBV4-3
TGCGCCAGCAGCCAAGATCAGGGCCTTCAGTTCTTC
CASSQDQGLQFF
>NA|NA|TRBJ2-2|TRBV20-1
TGCAGTGCTAGTCTCGGGGTAGGGGAGCTGTTTTTT
CSASLGVGELFF
>NA|NA|TRBJ2-7|TRBV7-9
TGTGCCAGCAGCGGGAGCAAGGACAGATACTACGAGCAGTACTTC
CASSGSKDRYYEQYF
>NA|NA|TRBJ2-1|TRBV6-1
TGTGCCAGCACCGAGGCAGGGTATGGTGAGCAGTTCTTC
CASTEAGYGEQFF
>NA|NA|TRBJ2-6|TRBV5-1
TGCGCCAGCAGCTTGATGGGGCTGTCGTCTGGGGCCAACGTCCTGACTTTC
CASSLMGLSSGANVLTF
>NA|TRBD2|TRBJ2-5|TRBV5-5
TGTGCCAGCAGCTGGACTAGCGGAGGGGAGACCCAGTACTTC
CASSWTSGGETQYF
>NA|NA|TRBJ1-2|TRBV28
TGTGCCAGCAGTTTGCGGGGGAAGGGGAACTATGGCTACACCTTC
CASSLRGKGNYGYTF
>once|NA|TRBJ2-7|TRBV29-1
TGCAGCGCAAGACAGAGTGCCTACGAGCAGTACTTC
CSARQSAYEQYF
>NA|TRBD1|TRBJ1-4|TRBV6-6
TGTGCCAGCAGCAAAGGGACAGCACGCAATGAAAAACTGTTTTTT
CASSKGTARNEKLFF
>once|TRBD2|TRBJ2-7|TRBV4-1
TGCGCCAGCAGCCACCTTACTAGCGGGGGCTCCTACGAGCAGTACTTC
CASSHLTSGGSYEQYF
>NA|NA|TRBJ2-3|TRBV4-3
TGCGCCAGCAGCCAAGAACCCTATGAGGGCACAGATACGCAGTATTTT
CASSQEPYEGTDTQYF
>NA|TRBD1|TRBJ1-4|TRBV7-9
TGTGCCAGCAGCCCCGACAGGGGAAGTGAAAAACTGTTTTTT
CASSPDRGSEKLFF
>NA|TRBD1|TRBJ2-7|TRBV19
TGTGCCAGTAGTATGGGGACAGGGCCCTACGAGCAGTACTTC
CASSMGTGPYEQYF
>NA|NA|TRBJ1-4|TRBV7-2
TGTGCCAGCAGGCCTCCGGGACAAAATGAAAAACTGTTTTTT
CASRPPGQNEKLFF
>NA|TRBD2|TRBJ2-3|TRBV27
TGTGCCAGCAGTGATAAAGCGGGAACTCCTGAAGATACGCAGTATTTT
CASSDKAGTPEDTQYF
>NA|TRBD1|TRBJ1-2|TRBV9
TGTGCCAGCAGCGGGGGACAGGTGGTTGGCTACACCTTC
CASSGGQVVGYTF
>NA|TRBD1|TRBJ1-1|TRBV5-1
TGCGCCAGCAGCCAGTACAGGGGGTTGAACACTGAAGCTTTCTTT
CASSQYRGLNTEAFF
>NA|NA|TRBJ1-1|TRBV3-1/TRBV3-2
TGTGCCAGCAGCCTGTCACACAGCCTGAACACTGAAGCTTTCTTT
CASSLSHSLNTEAFF
>NA|NA|TRBJ2-6|TRBV5-1
TGCGCCAGCAGCTTGGCGGCAGGCTCTGGGGCCAACGTCCTGACTTTC
CASSLAAGSGANVLTF
>NA|TRBD1|TRBJ2-2|TRBV10-3
TGTGCCATCAGTCCCGGGACAGGGGGAACCGGGGAGCTGTTTTTT
CAISPGTGGTGELFF
>once|TRBD1|TRBJ1-5|TRBV29-1
TGCAGCGCAGCAACGGGACAGGGGGCGCTTCAGCCCCAGCATTTT
CSAATGQGALQPQHF
>NA|NA|TRBJ1-5|TRBV11-2
TGTGCCAGCAGCTTAGGGGGCAGAGTAGATCAGCCCCAGCATTTT
CASSLGGRVDQPQHF
>NA|NA|TRBJ1-2|TRBV7-2
TGTGCCAGCAGCTTACCGGGGATCTATGGCTACACCTTC
CASSLPGIYGYTF
>NA|NA|TRBJ1-1|TRBV16
TGTGCCAGCAGCCCGTGGAACAGGGACACTGAAGCTTTCTTT
CASSPWNRDTEAFF
>NA|NA|TRBJ1-4|TRBV6-5
TGTGCTAGCGGGGGGGCCGCAACTAATGAAAAACTGTTTTTT
CASGGAATNEKLFF